This entry describes one T cell receptor (beta chain). V gave up 2 bases and J gave up 1 base, with 6 bases separating them. This CDR3 is 13 amino acids long. Germline values: CDR1 SGHRS, CDR2 YFSETQ. Method: immunoSEQ multiplex PCR; TCRdb's copy keeps in-frame clones and lacks some. The repertoire holds roughly 40,000 clones, with 80% to 90% as singletons. This sample is drawn from a study of blood T cell repertoires in COVID-19. The TCR comes from a man in his forties with active COVID-19. The sequenced material came from peripheral blood. The chain has TRBV5-1 and TRBJ1-1; D not certain. As DNA, the CDR3 is TGCGCCAGCAGCTTTGGCGGGAACACTGAAGCTTTCTTT. Its protein is CASSFGGNTEAFF.